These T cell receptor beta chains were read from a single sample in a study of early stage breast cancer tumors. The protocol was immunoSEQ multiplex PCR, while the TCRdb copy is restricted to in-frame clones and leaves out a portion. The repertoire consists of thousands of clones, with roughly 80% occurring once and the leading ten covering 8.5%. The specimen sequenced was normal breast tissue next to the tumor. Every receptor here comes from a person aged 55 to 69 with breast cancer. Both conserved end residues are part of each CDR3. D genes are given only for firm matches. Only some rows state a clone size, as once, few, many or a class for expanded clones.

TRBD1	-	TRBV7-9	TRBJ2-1	CASSPGQGIGDEQFF	TGTGCCAGCAGCCCAGGACAGGGGATCGGGGATGAGCAGTTCTTC
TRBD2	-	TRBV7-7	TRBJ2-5	CASSSGTSVSQETQYF	TGTGCTAGCAGCTCCGGGACTAGCGTGTCCCAAGAGACCCAGTACTTC
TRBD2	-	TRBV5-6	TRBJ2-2	CASSLGTSGTVGELFF	TGTGCCAGCAGCTTGGGGACTAGCGGGACGGTCGGGGAGCTGTTTTTT
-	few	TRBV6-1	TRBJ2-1	CASSEAVGRSPGYWKSSYNEQFF	TGTGCCAGCAGTGAAGCGGTTGGGAGGTCCCCCGGGTACTGGAAAAGCTCCTACAATGAGCAGTTCTTC
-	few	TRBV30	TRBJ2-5	CAWSVLETQYF	TGTGCCTGGAGTGTACTGGAGACCCAGTACTTC
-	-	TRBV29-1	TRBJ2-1	CSVVTGIWEQFF	TGCAGCGTTGTGACGGGAATCTGGGAGCAGTTCTTC
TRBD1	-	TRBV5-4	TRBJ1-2	CASSSKLDREVHGYTF	TGTGCCAGCAGCTCGAAACTTGACAGGGAAGTACATGGCTACACCTTC
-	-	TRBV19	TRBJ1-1	CASMRRMNTEAFF	TGTGCCAGTATGCGGCGCATGAACACTGAAGCTTTCTTT
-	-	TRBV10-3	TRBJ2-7	CAISAAPDGQYF	TGTGCCATCAGTGCCGCCCCGGACGGGCAGTACTTC
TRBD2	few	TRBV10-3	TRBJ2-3	CAISQAGGHTDTQYF	TGTGCCATCAGTCAAGCGGGGGGGCACACAGATACGCAGTATTTT
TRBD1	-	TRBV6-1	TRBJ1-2	CASRVDRVYYGYTF	TGTGCCAGCAGGGTGGACAGGGTCTACTATGGCTACACCTTC
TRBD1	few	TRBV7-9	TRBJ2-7	CASSFPAGTGTYEQYF	TGTGCCAGCAGCTTTCCCGCCGGGACAGGGACCTACGAGCAGTACTTC
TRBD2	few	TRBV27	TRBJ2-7	CASSPRLADSYEQYF	TGTGCCAGCAGTCCACGACTAGCGGACAGCTACGAGCAGTACTTC
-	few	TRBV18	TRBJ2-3	CASSGRDTQYF	TGTGCCAGCTCAGGAAGAGATACGCAGTATTTT
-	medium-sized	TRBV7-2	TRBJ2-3	CASSLGPIASDTQYF	TGTGCCAGCAGCCTCGGACCCATCGCTTCAGATACGCAGTATTTT
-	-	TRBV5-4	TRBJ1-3	CASSSGGAGGNTIYF	TGTGCCAGCAGCTCCGGGGGGGCAGGTGGAAACACCATATATTTT
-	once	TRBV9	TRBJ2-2	CASSGPQGRTGELFF	TGTGCCAGCAGCGGGCCCCAAGGAAGGACCGGGGAGCTGTTTTTT
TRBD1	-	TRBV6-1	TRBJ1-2	CASSDYRGGGYTF	TGTGCCAGCAGTGATTACAGGGGCGGGGGCTACACCTTC
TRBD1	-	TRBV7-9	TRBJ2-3	CASSLMGQARHTQYF	TGTGCCAGCAGCTTGATGGGACAGGCGCGCCATACGCAGTATTTT
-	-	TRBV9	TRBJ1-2	CASSRSSGYTF	TGTGCCAGCAGCCGTAGTAGCGGCTACACCTTC
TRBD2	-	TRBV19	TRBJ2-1	CASSTLAGAYNEQFF	TGTGCCAGTAGTACTCTAGCGGGAGCTTACAATGAGCAGTTCTTC
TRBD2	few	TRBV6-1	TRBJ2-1	CASRELAGGGSEQFF	TGTGCCAGCAGAGAACTAGCGGGAGGGGGGAGTGAGCAGTTCTTC
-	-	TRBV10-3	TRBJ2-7	CAISERVYEQYF	TGTGCCATCAGTGAGCGGGTCTACGAGCAGTACTTC
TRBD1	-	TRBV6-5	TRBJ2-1	CASSFRQGLNEQFF	TGTGCCAGCAGTTTCAGACAGGGTCTCAATGAGCAGTTCTTC
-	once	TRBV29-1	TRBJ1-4	CSVDVGGLGEKLFF	TGCAGCGTTGATGTTGGGGGGTTGGGTGAAAAACTGTTTTTT
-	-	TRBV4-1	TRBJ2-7	CASSQVSPKSIAGPPYEQYF	TGCGCCAGCAGCCAAGTATCACCTAAGTCAATAGCAGGACCACCCTACGAGCAGTACTTC
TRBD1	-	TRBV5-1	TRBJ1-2	CASSTDRAYYGYTF	TGCGCCAGCAGCACGGACAGGGCCTACTATGGCTACACCTTC
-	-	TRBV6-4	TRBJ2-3	CASIQLGLSTDTQYF	TGTGCCAGCATACAGTTAGGACTATCCACAGATACGCAGTATTTT
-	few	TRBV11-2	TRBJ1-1	CASSPAWGANTEAFF	TGTGCCAGCAGCCCTGCGTGGGGAGCCAACACTGAAGCTTTCTTT
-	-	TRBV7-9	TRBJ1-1	CASSPRTVNTEAFF	TGTGCCAGCAGTCCCAGGACAGTTAACACTGAAGCTTTCTTT
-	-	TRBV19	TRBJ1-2	CASSWSFDYTF	TGTGCCAGTAGTTGGAGTTTCGACTACACCTTC
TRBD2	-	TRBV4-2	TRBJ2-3	CASSQAAGTRGTDTQYF	TGTGCCAGCAGCCAAGCGGCCGGGACTAGGGGCACAGATACGCAGTATTTT
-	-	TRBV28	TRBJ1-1	CASRGRGGTEAFF	TGTGCCAGCAGGGGGCGAGGGGGCACTGAAGCTTTCTTT
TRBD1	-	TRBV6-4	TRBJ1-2	CASSDTPQGLYYGYTF	TGTGCCAGCAGTGACACTCCACAGGGGCTCTACTATGGCTACACCTTC
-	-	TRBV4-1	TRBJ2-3	CASSQALTDTQYF	TGCGCCAGCAGCCAAGCCCTCACAGATACGCAGTATTTT
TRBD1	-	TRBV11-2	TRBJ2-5	CASSLMGQGPTQYF	TGTGCCAGCAGCTTAATGGGACAGGGACCGACCCAGTACTTC
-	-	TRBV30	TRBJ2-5	CAWSHDRIQETQYF	TGTGCCTGGAGTCACGACAGGATCCAAGAGACCCAGTACTTC
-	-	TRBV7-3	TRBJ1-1	CASSATGNTEAFF	TGTGCCAGCAGCGCCACAGGGAACACTGAAGCTTTCTTT
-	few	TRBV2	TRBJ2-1	CAWRIAAPMGEQFF	TGTGCTTGGCGAATTGCGGCCCCTATGGGGGAGCAGTTCTTC
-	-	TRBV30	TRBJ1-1	CAWSAGSSGVPEAFF	TGTGCCTGGAGTGCAGGATCCTCAGGGGTCCCTGAAGCTTTCTTT
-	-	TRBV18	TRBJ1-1	CASSGDRLNTEAFF	TGTGCCAGCTCCGGTGACAGGCTGAACACTGAAGCTTTCTTT
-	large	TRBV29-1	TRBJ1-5	CSVVIQGQGANQPQHF	TGCAGCGTAGTTATTCAGGGACAAGGGGCCAATCAGCCCCAGCATTTT
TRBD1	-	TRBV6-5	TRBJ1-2	CASSQRDRVPLRTF	TGTGCCAGCAGTCAACGGGACAGGGTGCCCCTCCGTACCTTC
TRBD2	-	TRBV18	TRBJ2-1	CASSPPGGGKGNEQFF	TGTGCCAGCTCACCCCCAGGCGGGGGAAAGGGCAATGAGCAGTTCTTC
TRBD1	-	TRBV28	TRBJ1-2	CASRPGGSGGGYGYTF	TGTGCCAGCAGACCCGGCGGGTCAGGGGGAGGCTATGGCTACACCTTC
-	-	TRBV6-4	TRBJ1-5	CASSVNPGNQPQHF	TGTGCCAGCAGTGTTAACCCCGGCAATCAGCCCCAGCATTTT
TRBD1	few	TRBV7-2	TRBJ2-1	CASSPGQGAEEQFF	TGTGCCAGCAGCCCGGGACAGGGGGCTGAGGAGCAGTTCTTC
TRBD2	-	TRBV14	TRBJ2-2	CASSQFGLAGGTGELFF	TGTGCCAGCAGCCAATTCGGACTAGCGGGAGGCACCGGGGAGCTGTTTTTT
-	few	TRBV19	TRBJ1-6	CASRTADNSPLHF	TGTGCCAGTCGGACAGCAGATAATTCACCCCTCCACTTT
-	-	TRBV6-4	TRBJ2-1	CASARTAAADEQFF	TGTGCCAGCGCCCGTACGGCTGCGGCGGATGAGCAGTTCTTC
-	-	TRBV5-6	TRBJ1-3	CASRSPYTIYF	TGTGCCAGCAGATCCCCGTACACCATATATTTT
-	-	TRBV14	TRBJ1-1	CASSQALGMNTEAFF	TGTGCCAGCAGCCAAGCCCTGGGCATGAACACTGAAGCTTTCTTT
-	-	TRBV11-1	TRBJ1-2	CASSFTVVPADGYTF	TGTGCCAGCAGCTTTACTGTTGTGCCGGCAGATGGCTACACCTTC